The sequence of this T cell receptor beta chain was determined in a study of cytomegalovirus exposure and HLA in healthy donors. With 60 Vbeta and 13 Jbeta primers, the PCR was carried out. TCRdb keeps only in-frame clones here, not all; method: immunoSEQ multiplex PCR. This table has about 160,000 clones, around 74% appearing once. The sample holds a few counts of this clone. Its antigen is not identified. The trim removed 1 base at V and 1 base at J, leaving 1 base unmatched. The CDR3 has 16 amino acids. CDR1 WSHSY and CDR2 SAAADI come from the germline V gene. Study observations and caveats: A missense variant in DCLRE1C was later tied to TCR beta V- and J-gene trimming. Researchers reported that a few CMV-associated chains were confirmed in vitro as CMV antigen-specific.

This TCR was sampled from a female donor in good health and CMV-seronegative. Specimen: PBMCs. The rearrangement joins TRBV10-2 to TRBJ2-3, with 11 bases aligning to TRBD2. The CDR3, as DNA: TGCGCCAGCAGTGAGTTACTAGCGGGGGGCACAGATACGCAGTATTTT. It is translated as CASSELLAGGTDTQYF.